The 14 T cell receptor beta chains in this list originate from one sample, sequenced in a study of blood T cell repertoires in COVID-19. Sequencing was performed with immunoSEQ multiplex PCR; in TCRdb, only in-frame clones are kept and a portion is missing. The sample shows around 140,000 clones, 87% of them seen only once. Sequenced sample: peripheral blood. These receptors originate from a man older than 75 with acute or convalescent COVID-19.

This chain links TRBV3-1 (or the pseudogene TRBV3-2) with TRBJ1-6, with no clear D. Trimming took off 1 base at V and 9 bases at J, with 13 bases between the two ends. Germline V gene lookup returns CDR1 LGHDT and CDR2 YNNKEL (reference sequence). The CDR3 loop spans 15 amino acids. CDR3 DNA sequence: TGTGCCAGCAGCCAAGGGGAGCAGCCTGTTTCACCCCTCCACTTT. As protein: CASSQGEQPVSPLHF.

The rearrangement uses TRBV15 and TRBJ2-1, with D perhaps matching TRBD2 (6 bases). The CDR3 loop spans 14 amino acids. Per germline, CDR1 LNHNV and CDR2 YYDKDF (reference sequence). Between the trimmed V and J ends, which lost 0 bases and 4 bases, there was a span of 7 bases. The CDR3 reads CATSRDAGYNEQFF. CDR3 nucleotide sequence: TGTGCCACCAGCAGAGATGCGGGGTACAATGAGCAGTTCTTC. Full variable domain (remainder filled in from reference TRBV15 and TRBJ2-1): DAMVIQNPRYQVTQFGKPVTLSCSQTLNHNVMYWYQQKSSQAPKLLFHYYDKDFNNEADTPDNFQSRRPNTSFCFLDIRSPGLGDTAMYLCATSRDAGYNEQFFGPGTRLTVL.

This clone was observed a single time. The chain employs TRBV3-1 (or the pseudogene TRBV3-2) and TRBJ1-6; D might be TRBD1 (5 bases). Trimming cost V 1 base and J 7 bases, with 14 bases left between them. The CDR3 has 16 residues. Germline CDR1 is LGHDT and CDR2 is YNNKEL (reference sequence). The CDR3 nucleotides are TGTGCCAGCAGCCAAGGGCCGGCAGGGAAGAATTCACCCCTCCACTTT. Its protein is CASSQGPAGKNSPLHF.

Notes on this clone: An end of the junction does not agree with germline; a read error may underlie this. The rearrangement joins TRBV7-7 to TRBJ2-2, with TRBD1 identical over 7 bases. In germline, CDR1 is SSHAT, CDR2 FNYEAQ (reference sequence). The CDR3 spans 14 residues. The CDR3: CASSLDRDTGELFF. The CDR3 DNA sequence: TGTGCTAGCAGCTTAGACAGGGACACCGGGGAGCTGTTTTTT.

The chain employs TRBV7-9 and TRBJ2-1, with D maybe TRBD2 (6 bases). The length of the CDR3 is 15 residues. The germline V gene has CDR1 SEHNR and CDR2 FQNEAQ (reference sequence). V was shortened by 2 bases and J by 3 bases, with 11 bases between the two germline ends. Here the CDR3 DNA reads TGTGCCAGCAGCTTAAGCGCGGGGCACTACAATGAGCAGTTCTTC. Translating it yields CASSLSAGHYNEQFF.

This clone appeared a few times. V usage is TRBV7-9 and J usage is TRBJ2-2, with D unclear. CDR1 and CDR2 from the germline V gene are SEHNR and FQNEAQ (reference sequence). The CDR3 spans 15 residues. V lost 3 bases and J 0 bases, leaving 8 bases between the germline ends. The CDR3 region has the DNA TGTGCCAGCAGCTTCGGCCAGGCGAACACCGGGGAGCTGTTTTTT. Protein: CASSFGQANTGELFF.

The V call is TRBV19, the J call TRBJ1-2; 9 bases map to TRBD1. Germline V lookup: CDR1 LNHDA, CDR2 SQIVND (reference sequence). The CDR3 has 14 residues. V was pared by 3 bases and J by 4 bases, with 3 bases of the junction left unmatched. This CDR3 reads CASSIGTGTYGYTF. The CDR3 coding sequence is TGTGCCAGTAGTATCGGGACAGGGACCTATGGCTACACCTTC. The full variable domain, with the rest looked up from reference TRBV19 and TRBJ1-2, is DGGITQSPKYLFRKEGQNVTLSCEQNLNHDAMYWYRQDPGQGLRLIYYSQIVNDFQKGDIAEGYSVSREKKESFPLTVTSAQKNPTAFYLCASSIGTGTYGYTFGSGTRLTVV.

The J gene is TRBJ2-1, the V gene TRBV5-5, with D possibly being TRBD2 (6 bases). Deletions cut 6 bases from V and 2 bases from J, with 18 bases between. The CDR3 has 16 amino acids. Germline V gene data show CDR1 as SGHKS and CDR2 as YYEKEE (reference sequence). The CDR3 here is CASIPAAGFTYNEQFF. The CDR3 DNA reads as TGTGCCAGCATCCCCGCGGCGGGGTTCACCTACAATGAGCAGTTCTTC. Full variable domain (outside the CDR3, taken from reference TRBV5-5 and TRBJ2-1): DAGVTQSPTHLIKTRGQQVTLRCSPISGHKSVSWYQQVLGQGPQFIFQYYEKEERGRGNFPDRFSARQFPNYSSELNVNALLLGDSALYLCASIPAAGFTYNEQFFGPGTRLTVL.

The chain links TRBV4-1 to TRBJ2-2; D may be TRBD1 (6 bases). V was shortened by 2 bases and J by 6 bases, with 13 bases between the two germline ends. The germline V gene encodes CDR1 MGHRA and CDR2 YSYEKL. The CDR3 runs to 15 residues. As DNA, the CDR3 is TGCGCCAGCAGCCAACTAGGGGGTAACTCCGGGGAGCTGTTTTTT. Translated: CASSQLGGNSGELFF.

The chain joins TRBV2 to TRBJ2-5; D gene uncertain. Germline CDR1 SNHLY, CDR2 FYNNEI. Trimming left V 8 bases short and J 4 bases short, with 11 bases between. This CDR3 has 12 amino acids. The CDR3 nucleotides read TGTGCCAGCCAGAGGCTCATAGAGACCCAGTACTTC. Its translation is CASQRLIETQYF.

CDR3 protein: CASSIKRKPLDSPLHF. The CDR3 region has the DNA TGTGCCAGTAGTATAAAGAGGAAGCCTTTGGATTCACCCCTCCACTTT. This chain links TRBV19 with TRBJ1-6; D not resolved. Per germline, CDR1 LNHDA and CDR2 SQIVND (reference sequence). With 2 bases removed from V and 8 bases from J, the gap between germline ends came to 16 bases. The CDR3 runs 16 residues.

The chain combines TRBV18 with TRBJ1-4; possibly TRBD1 for D (5 bases). Deletions cut 6 bases from V and 0 bases from J, with 11 bases between. The germline V gene has CDR1 KGHSH and CDR2 LQKENI. The CDR3 has 15 residues. The CDR3 DNA reads as TGTGCCAGCTCCTTCCAGGGTGCAACTAATGAAAAACTGTTTTTT. Residues: CASSFQGATNEKLFF.

This chain connects TRBV5-1 to TRBJ1-1; D may be TRBD1 (6 bases). CDR3 length equals 15 residues. V gave up 3 bases and J gave up 0 bases, with 12 bases separating them. Per the germline V gene, CDR1 is SGHRS and CDR2 is YFSETQ. CDR3 protein: CASSYFGQMNTEAFF. In DNA form, the CDR3 reads TGCGCCAGCAGCTATTTTGGACAGATGAACACTGAAGCTTTCTTT.

V gene TRBV4-1 combines with J gene TRBJ2-7, with TRBD2 matching 14 bases. The CDR3 totals 18 residues. V trimming: 1 base; J trimming: 5 bases; junction bases outside the gene matches: 10. CDR1 and CDR2 (germline): MGHRA, YSYEKL. DNA for the CDR3: TGCGCCAGCAGCCAAGGAGTGGGACTAGCGGGAGAGGGCGACGAGCAGTACTTC. Amino acids: CASSQGVGLAGEGDEQYF.